This entry lists 4 T cell receptor beta chains sequenced from one sample in a study of cytomegalovirus exposure and HLA in healthy donors. Researchers ran the PCR with 60 Vbeta and 13 Jbeta primers. Profiled with immunoSEQ multiplex PCR; TCRdb holds only in-frame clones, not every one. The repertoire includes 180,000 or so clones, roughly 76% of them detected once, and roughly 4.4% sits in the top ten. The sample was PBMCs. The receptor source for this set is a woman aged 18-29 years in good health and CMV-seropositive.

This chain joins TRBV11-2 and TRBJ2-3, with a possible D match to TRBD2 (7 bases). The CDR3 length is 16 residues. The germline gives CDR1 SGHAT, CDR2 FQNNGV. V gave up 2 bases and J gave up 0 bases, with 12 bases separating them. The chain's CDR3 is CASSLTAGASTDTQYF. The DNA for the CDR3 is TGTGCCAGCAGCTTAACCGCGGGGGCTAGCACAGATACGCAGTATTTT.

This clone was observed a handful of times. The chain links TRBV29-1 to TRBJ2-1; TRBD1 matches at 12 bases. The V gene's germline CDR1 is SQVTM and CDR2 ANQGSEA. Unmatched junction bases numbered 18, after V lost 7 bases and J lost 5 bases. The CDR3 runs to 18 residues. CDR3 sequence (DNA): TGCAGCGGCATAACCGGGACAGGGGGCGCGTGGGGAAACAATGAGCAGTTCTTC. Its protein product is CSGITGTGGAWGNNEQFF.

V and J are TRBV5-8 and TRBJ1-4, with 8 nucleotides matching TRBD1. V gave up 6 bases and J gave up 8 bases; unmatched junction bases: 12. Germline CDR1 reads SGHTS; CDR2 reads YDEGEE. This CDR3 is built from 15 residues. The CDR3 spells CASIPTVGQVEKLFF. DNA for the CDR3: TGTGCCAGCATCCCCACTGTGGGACAGGTCGAAAAACTGTTTTTT.

There are many counts of this clone. The chain is built from TRBV5-6 and TRBJ2-3; D is perhaps TRBD1 (5 bases). V lost 5 bases, J lost 3 bases, and 7 bases lay in between. The CDR3 sequence is 12 residues long. CDR1 is SGHDT, CDR2 YYEEEE, per germline. The CDR3 nucleotides read TGTGCCAGCAGTTCAGGGACAGATACGCAGTATTTT. It is translated as CASSSGTDTQYF.